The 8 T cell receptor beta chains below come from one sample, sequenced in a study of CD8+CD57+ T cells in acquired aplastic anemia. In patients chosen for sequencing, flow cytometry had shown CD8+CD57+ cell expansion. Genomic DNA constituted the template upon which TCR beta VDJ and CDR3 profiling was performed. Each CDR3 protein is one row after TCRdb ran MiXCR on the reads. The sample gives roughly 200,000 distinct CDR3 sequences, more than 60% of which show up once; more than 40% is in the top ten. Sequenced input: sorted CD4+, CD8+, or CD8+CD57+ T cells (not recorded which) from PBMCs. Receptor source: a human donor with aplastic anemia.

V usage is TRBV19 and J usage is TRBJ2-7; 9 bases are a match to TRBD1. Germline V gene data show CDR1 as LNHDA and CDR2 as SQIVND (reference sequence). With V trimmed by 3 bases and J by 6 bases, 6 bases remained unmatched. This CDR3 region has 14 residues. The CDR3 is CASSMGTGRFEQYF. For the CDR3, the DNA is TGTGCCAGTAGTATGGGGACAGGGCGCTTCGAGCAGTACTTC.

CDR3 sequence: CASSTTRGGPEQYF. CDR3 sequence (DNA): TGTGCCAGCAGCACAACTCGGGGAGGGCCCGAGCAGTACTTC. The rearrangement links TRBV7-2 to TRBJ2-7, with 7 bases aligning to TRBD2. The V segment lost 5 bases and the J segment 6 bases; nucleotides outside the gene matches: 10. This CDR3 is 14 amino acids long. The germline CDR1 and CDR2 sequences are SGHTA and FQGNSA.

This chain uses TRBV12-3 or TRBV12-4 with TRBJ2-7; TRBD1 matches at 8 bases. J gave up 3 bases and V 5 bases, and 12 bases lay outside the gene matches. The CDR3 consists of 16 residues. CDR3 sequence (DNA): TGTGCCAGCAGTATACAAACCGGGACAGGCTTCTACGAGCAGTACTTC. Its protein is CASSIQTGTGFYEQYF.

The CDR3: CAIKPGQGAFMNTEAFF. The CDR3, as DNA: TGTGCCATCAAGCCGGGACAGGGGGCCTTCATGAACACTGAAGCTTTCTTT. The V and J genes are TRBV10-3 and TRBJ1-1; TRBD1 agrees at 12 bases. In germline, CDR1 is ENHRY, CDR2 SYGVKD. Losses at the gene ends were 7 bases for V and 0 bases for J; bases not matched to a gene: 9. This CDR3 is built from 17 residues.

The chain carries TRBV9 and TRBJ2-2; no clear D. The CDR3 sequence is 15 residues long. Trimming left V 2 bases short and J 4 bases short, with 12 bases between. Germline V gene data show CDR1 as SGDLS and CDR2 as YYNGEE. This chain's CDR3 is CASSVSGLLTGELFF. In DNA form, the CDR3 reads TGTGCCAGCAGCGTGTCCGGGCTCCTCACCGGGGAGCTGTTTTTT. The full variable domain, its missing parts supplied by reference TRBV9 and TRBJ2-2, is DSGVTQTPKHLITATGQRVTLRCSPRSGDLSVYWYQQSLDQGLQFLIQYYNGEERAKGNILERFSAQQFPDLHSELNLSSLELGDSALYFCASSVSGLLTGELFFGEGSRLTVL.

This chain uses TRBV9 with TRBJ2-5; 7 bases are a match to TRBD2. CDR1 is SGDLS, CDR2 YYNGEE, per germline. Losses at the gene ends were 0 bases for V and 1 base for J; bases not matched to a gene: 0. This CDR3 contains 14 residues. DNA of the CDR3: TGTGCCAGCAGCGTAGCGGGGGGCCAAGAGACCCAGTACTTC. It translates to CASSVAGGQETQYF.

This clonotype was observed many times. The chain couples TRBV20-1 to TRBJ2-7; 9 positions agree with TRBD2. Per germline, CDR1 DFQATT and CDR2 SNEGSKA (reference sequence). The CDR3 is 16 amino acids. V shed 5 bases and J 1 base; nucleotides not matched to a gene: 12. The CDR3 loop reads CSAPDPAGGQSYEQYF. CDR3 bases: TGCAGTGCTCCCGACCCGGCGGGGGGGCAGTCCTACGAGCAGTACTTC.

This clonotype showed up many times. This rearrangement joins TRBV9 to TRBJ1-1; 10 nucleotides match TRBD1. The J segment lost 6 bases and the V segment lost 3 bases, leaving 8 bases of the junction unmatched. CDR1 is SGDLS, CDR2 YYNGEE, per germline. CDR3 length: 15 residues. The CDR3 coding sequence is TGTGCCAGCAGCGGCCGACAGGGGGCTCCACCTGAAGCTTTCTTT. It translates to CASSGRQGAPPEAFF.